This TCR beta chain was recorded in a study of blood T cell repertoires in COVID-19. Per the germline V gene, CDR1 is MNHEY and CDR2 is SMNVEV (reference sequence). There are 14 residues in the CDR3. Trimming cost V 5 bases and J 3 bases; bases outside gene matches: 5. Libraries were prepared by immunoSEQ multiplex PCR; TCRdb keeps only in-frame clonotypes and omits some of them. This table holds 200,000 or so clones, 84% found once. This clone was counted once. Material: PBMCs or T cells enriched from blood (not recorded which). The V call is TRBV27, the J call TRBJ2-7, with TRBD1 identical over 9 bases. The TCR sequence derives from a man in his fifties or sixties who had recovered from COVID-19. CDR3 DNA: TGTGCCAGCAGTCTCCTGACAGGGGGCTACGAGCAGTACTTC. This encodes CASSLLTGGYEQYF.